This TCR beta chain was profiled in a study of neoadjuvant anti-PD-1 for oral cavity cancer. Across the whole study: Around day 43, patients without progression received a fourth nivolumab dose before surgery.

This table comes from immunoSEQ multiplex PCR, and its TCRdb copy is limited to in-frame clones, with some not included. Of approximately 72,000 clones in the sample, 80% to 90% are singletons; the top ten hold 3.4%. CDR1 is SGHRS and CDR2 is YFSETQ in the germline V gene. V lost 4 bases to trimming and J lost 3 bases; unmatched junction nucleotides: 3. This CDR3 is 13 amino acids long. The input for sequencing was PBMCs, taken before nivolumab (anti-PD-1) treatment. This chain uses TRBV5-1 with TRBJ1-1; 7 bases match TRBD1. The receptor was isolated from a person between 35 and 79 years old with oral cavity squamous cell carcinoma. CDR3 sequence: CASSIGQDTEAFF. CDR3 sequence (DNA): TGCGCCAGCAGCATAGGACAGGACACTGAAGCTTTCTTT.